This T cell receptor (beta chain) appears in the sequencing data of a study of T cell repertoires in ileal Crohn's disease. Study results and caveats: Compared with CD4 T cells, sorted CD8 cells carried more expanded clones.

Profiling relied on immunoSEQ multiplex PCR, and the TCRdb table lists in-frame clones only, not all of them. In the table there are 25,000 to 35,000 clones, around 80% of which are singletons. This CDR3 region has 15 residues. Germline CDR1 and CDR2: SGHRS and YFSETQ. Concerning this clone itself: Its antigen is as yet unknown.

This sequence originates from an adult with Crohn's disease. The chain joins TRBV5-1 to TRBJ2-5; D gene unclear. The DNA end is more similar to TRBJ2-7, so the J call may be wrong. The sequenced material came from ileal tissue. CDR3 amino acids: CASSLAPLSSYEQYF. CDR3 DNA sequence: TGCGCCAGCAGCTTGGCACCCTTGAGCTCCTACGAGCAGTACTTC.